This TCR beta chain was identified during a study of T cell repertoires in cytomegalovirus infection. Study-level background: Matching HLA type and CMV infection were both indicated by public TCR beta signatures.

Study-wide results and caveats: Across the ex vivo response, the dominant clonotypes were HLA-C-restricted CMV-specific TCR beta clonotypes. Pooled public TCR beta family frequency picked out CMV carriers with the relevant HLA.

A single record per CDR3 protein comes from TCRdb applying MiXCR to the reads. The table includes a few hundred thousand distinct CDR3 sequences, approximately 9.5% detected once. This clonotype occurred a few times. Its target is not known. This clonotype originated in a human donor in good health (CMV status not recorded). Some clones in this sample may be carry-over from other donors' samples. Sequencing was done on a sample of PBMCs.

The CDR3 sequence: CASSFVSGAPNQETQYF. CDR3 nucleotide sequence: TGTGCCAGCAGTTTCGTCTCGGGAGCCCCCAACCAAGAGACCCAGTACTTC. This rearrangement joins TRBV27 to TRBJ2-5, with a weak D call TRBD2 (6 bases). V lost 3 bases, J lost 0 bases, and 17 bases lay in between. Germline V gene data show CDR1 as MNHEY and CDR2 as SMNVEV (reference sequence). This CDR3 contains 17 residues.